This T cell receptor beta chain was documented in a study of shared clonotypes between healthy human individuals. The V segment lost 4 bases and the J segment 2 bases; nucleotides outside the gene matches: 2. CDR1 is LGHNA, CDR2 YNFKEQ, per germline. CDR3 size: 14 residues. The table came from immunoSEQ multiplex PCR; TCRdb's copy has only in-frame clones and leaves some out. The sample lists some 650,000 clones, less than 98% occurring once. The receptor was derived from a woman between 25 and 40 years old in good health. Material for sequencing was naive CD4+ T cells sorted from blood. Regarding subset: CD45RA+ positively selected. This chain joins TRBV4-2 and TRBJ2-5; 9 nucleotides line up with TRBD1. The CDR3 DNA sequence: TGTGCCAGCAGCCGGGGGACAGGGCAAGAGACCCAGTACTTC. Translation: CASSRGTGQETQYF.